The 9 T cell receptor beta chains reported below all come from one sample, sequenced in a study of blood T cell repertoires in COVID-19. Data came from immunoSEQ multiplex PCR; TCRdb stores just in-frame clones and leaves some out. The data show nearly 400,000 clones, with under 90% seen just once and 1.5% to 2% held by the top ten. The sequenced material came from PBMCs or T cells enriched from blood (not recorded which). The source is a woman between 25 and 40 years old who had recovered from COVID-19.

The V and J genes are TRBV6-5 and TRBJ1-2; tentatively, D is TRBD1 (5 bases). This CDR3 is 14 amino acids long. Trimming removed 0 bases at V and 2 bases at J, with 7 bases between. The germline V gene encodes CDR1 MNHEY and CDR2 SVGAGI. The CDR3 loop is CASSYSRQNYGYTF. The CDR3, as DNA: TGTGCCAGCAGTTACTCACGACAGAACTATGGCTACACCTTC.

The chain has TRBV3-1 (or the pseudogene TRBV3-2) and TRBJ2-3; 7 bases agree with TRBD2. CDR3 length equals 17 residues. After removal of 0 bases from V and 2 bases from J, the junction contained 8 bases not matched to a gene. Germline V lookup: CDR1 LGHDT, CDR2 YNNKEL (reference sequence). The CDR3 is CASSQDPGLRLTDTQYF. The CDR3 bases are TGTGCCAGCAGCCAAGATCCGGGACTAAGGCTCACAGATACGCAGTATTTT.

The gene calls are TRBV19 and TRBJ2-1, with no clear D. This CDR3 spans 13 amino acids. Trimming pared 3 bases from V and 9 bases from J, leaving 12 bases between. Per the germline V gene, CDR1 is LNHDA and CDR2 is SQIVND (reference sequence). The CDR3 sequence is CASSIAPRGEQFF. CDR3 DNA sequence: TGTGCCAGTAGTATTGCCCCGAGAGGTGAGCAGTTCTTC.

CDR3 sequence (DNA): TGCAGCGTCCCGGGACAGGGCACAGATACGCAGTATTTT. Protein product: CSVPGQGTDTQYF. V is TRBV29-1 and J is TRBJ2-3, with 8 bases matching TRBD1. The trim removed 6 bases at V and 1 base at J, leaving 3 bases unmatched. The V gene's germline CDR1 is SQVTM and CDR2 ANQGSEA. The CDR3 runs 13 residues.

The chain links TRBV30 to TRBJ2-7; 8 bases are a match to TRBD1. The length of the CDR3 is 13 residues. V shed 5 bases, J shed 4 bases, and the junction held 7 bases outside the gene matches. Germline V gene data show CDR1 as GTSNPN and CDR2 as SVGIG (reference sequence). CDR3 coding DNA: TGTGCCTGGCAGGGGGCGGCTGCGTACGAGCAGTACTTC. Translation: CAWQGAAAYEQYF.

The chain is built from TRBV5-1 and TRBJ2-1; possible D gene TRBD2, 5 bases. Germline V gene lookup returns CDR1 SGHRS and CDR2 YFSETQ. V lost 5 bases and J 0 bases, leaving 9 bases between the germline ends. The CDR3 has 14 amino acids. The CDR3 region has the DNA TGCGCCAGCAGATTCGAGGGCTCCTACAATGAGCAGTTCTTC. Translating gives CASRFEGSYNEQFF.

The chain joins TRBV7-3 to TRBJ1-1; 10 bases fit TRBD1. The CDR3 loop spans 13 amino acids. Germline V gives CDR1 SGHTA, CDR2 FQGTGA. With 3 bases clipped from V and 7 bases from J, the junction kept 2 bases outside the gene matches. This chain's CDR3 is CASSFDRGREAFF. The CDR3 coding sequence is TGTGCCAGCAGCTTCGACAGGGGGCGTGAAGCTTTCTTT.

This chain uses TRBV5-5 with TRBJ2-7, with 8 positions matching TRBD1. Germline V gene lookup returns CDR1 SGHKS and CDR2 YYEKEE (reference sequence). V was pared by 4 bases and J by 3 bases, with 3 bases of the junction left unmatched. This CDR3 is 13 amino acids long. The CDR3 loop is CASSPGQDYEQYF. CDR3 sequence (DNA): TGTGCCAGCAGCCCGGGACAGGACTACGAGCAGTACTTC. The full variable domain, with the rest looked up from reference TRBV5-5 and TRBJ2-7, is DAGVTQSPTHLIKTRGQQVTLRCSPISGHKSVSWYQQVLGQGPQFIFQYYEKEERGRGNFPDRFSARQFPNYSSELNVNALLLGDSALYLCASSPGQDYEQYFGPGTRLTVT.

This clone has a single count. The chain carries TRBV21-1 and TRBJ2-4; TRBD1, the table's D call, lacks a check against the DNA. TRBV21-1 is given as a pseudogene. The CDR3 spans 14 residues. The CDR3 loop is CASSTGHHKNIQYF. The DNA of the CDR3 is TGTGCCAGCAGCACGGGACACCACAAAAACATTCAGTACTTC.